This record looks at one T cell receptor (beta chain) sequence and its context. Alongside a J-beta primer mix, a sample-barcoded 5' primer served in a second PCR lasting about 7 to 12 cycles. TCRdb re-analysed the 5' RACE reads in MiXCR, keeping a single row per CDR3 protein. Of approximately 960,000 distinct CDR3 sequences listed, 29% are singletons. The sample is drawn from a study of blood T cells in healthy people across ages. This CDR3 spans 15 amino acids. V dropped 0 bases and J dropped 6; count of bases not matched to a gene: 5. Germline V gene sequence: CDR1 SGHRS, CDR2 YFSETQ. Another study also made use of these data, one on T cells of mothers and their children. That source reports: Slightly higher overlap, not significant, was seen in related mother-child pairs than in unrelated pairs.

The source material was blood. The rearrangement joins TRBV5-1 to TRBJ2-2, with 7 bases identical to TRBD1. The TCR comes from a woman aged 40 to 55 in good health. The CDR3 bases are TGCGCCAGCAGCTTGGGACAGGGCACGGCCGGGGAGCTGTTTTTT. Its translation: CASSLGQGTAGELFF.